This T cell receptor beta chain comes out of a study of T-cell memory formation after mild COVID-19. Study background: TCR clusters were mostly confined to one donor each.

TCRdb reanalysed the 5' RACE reads using MiXCR and keeps one entry per CDR3 protein. The sample lists a few hundred thousand distinct CDR3 sequences; roughly 19% were seen once. Sequencing was done on a sample of PBMCs or a T cell subset sorted from them (not recorded which). The sequence was obtained from a man between 18 and 29 years old who had mild COVID-19 (a few samples of this study predate the infection). Cell type and time point are not known.

CDR3 in amino acids: CASSWRQNTEAFF. The CDR3 nucleotides read TGTGCCAGCAGCTGGCGACAGAACACTGAAGCTTTCTTT. This sequence joins TRBV7-2 and TRBJ1-1; unclear D gene. V was pared by 4 bases and J by 1 base, with 7 bases between. Germline values: CDR1 SGHTA, CDR2 FQGNSA. The CDR3 has 13 amino acids.